The clone carrying this T cell receptor beta chain was recorded only once. What it binds is unknown. The data originate from a study of blood T cells in healthy people across ages. A second PCR, run for about 7 to 11 cycles, used a sample-barcoded 5' primer plus a J-beta primer mix. TCRdb used MiXCR to reprocess the 5' RACE reads, holding one entry per CDR3 protein. The sample shows 750,000 to 850,000 distinct CDR3 sequences, 20% to 30% of them seen only once. General study findings and limits: The study found more naive CD4+ cells and higher diversity in long-lived than aged donors.

V was clipped by 1 base and J by 3 bases; unmatched bases: 3. Germline V gene lookup returns CDR1 SGHVS and CDR2 FQNEAQ. The CDR3 contains 15 residues. Separately, the same data were catalogued under a study of T cells of mothers and their children. That paper states: During the second PCR, the M1S primer introduced sample barcodes along with 2-4 random nucleotides.

What was sequenced was blood. This chain links TRBV7-8 with TRBJ2-7; 10 nucleotides agree with TRBD2. The sequence derives from a boy younger than 18 in good health. The CDR3 nucleotides read TGTGCCAGCAGCTTAGTACTAGCGGGAAACTACGAGCAGTACTTC. It specifies CASSLVLAGNYEQYF. The complete variable domain, with remaining parts taken from reference TRBV7-8 and TRBJ2-7, reads GAGVSQSPRYKVAKRGQDVALRCDPISGHVSLFWYQQALGQGPEFLTYFQNEAQLDKSGLPSDRFFAERPEGSVSTLKIQRTQQEDSAVYLCASSLVLAGNYEQYFGPGTRLTVT.